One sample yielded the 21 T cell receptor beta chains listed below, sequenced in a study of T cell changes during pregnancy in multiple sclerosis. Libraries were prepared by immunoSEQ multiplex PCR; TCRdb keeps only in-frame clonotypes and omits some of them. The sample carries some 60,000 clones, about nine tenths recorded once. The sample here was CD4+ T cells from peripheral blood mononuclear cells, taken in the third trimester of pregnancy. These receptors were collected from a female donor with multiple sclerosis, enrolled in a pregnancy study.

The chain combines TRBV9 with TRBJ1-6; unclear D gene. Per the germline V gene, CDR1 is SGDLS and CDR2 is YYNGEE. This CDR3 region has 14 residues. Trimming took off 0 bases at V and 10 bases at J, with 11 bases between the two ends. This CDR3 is CASSVAGQESPLHF. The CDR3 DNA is TGTGCCAGCAGCGTAGCTGGGCAGGAATCACCCCTCCACTTT.

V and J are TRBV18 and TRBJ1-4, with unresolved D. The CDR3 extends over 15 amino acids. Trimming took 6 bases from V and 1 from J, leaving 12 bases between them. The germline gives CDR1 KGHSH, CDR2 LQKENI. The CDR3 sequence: CASSQQSGTNEKLFF. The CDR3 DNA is TGTGCCAGCTCGCAACAGAGTGGAACTAATGAAAAACTGTTTTTT.

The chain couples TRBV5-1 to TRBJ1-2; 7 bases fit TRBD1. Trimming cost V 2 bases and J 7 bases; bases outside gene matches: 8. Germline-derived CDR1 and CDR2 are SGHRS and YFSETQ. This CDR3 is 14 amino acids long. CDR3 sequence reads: CASSFKSRDSGYTF. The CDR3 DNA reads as TGCGCCAGCAGCTTCAAATCCCGGGACAGTGGCTACACCTTC. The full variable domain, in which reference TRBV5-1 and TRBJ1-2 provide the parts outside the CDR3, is KAGVTQTPRYLIKTRGQQVTLSCSPISGHRSVSWYQQTPGQGLQFLFEYFSETQRNKGNFPGRFSGRQFSNSRSEMNVSTLELGDSALYLCASSFKSRDSGYTFGSGTRLTVV.

The CDR3 region has the DNA TGCAGCGTTGGGGAGGGTTCCGTGAACACTGAAGCTTTCTTT. Amino acid sequence: CSVGEGSVNTEAFF. The chain links TRBV29-1 to TRBJ1-1; D is ambiguous. This CDR3 has 14 residues. Germline CDR1 is SQVTM and CDR2 is ANQGSEA. Trimming removed 4 bases at V and 0 bases at J, with 12 bases between.

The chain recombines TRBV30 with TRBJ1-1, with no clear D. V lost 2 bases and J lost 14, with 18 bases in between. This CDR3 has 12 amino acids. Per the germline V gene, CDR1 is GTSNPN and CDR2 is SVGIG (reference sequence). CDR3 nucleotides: TGTGCCTGGAGTTCCCACTACCAATCGGCCTTCTTT. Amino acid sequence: CAWSSHYQSAFF.

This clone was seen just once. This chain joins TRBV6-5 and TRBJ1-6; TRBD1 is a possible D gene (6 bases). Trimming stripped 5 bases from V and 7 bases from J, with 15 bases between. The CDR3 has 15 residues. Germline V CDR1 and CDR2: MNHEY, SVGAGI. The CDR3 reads CASSVEQGYNSPLHF. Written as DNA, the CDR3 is TGTGCCAGCAGTGTTGAACAGGGATACAATTCACCCCTCCACTTT.

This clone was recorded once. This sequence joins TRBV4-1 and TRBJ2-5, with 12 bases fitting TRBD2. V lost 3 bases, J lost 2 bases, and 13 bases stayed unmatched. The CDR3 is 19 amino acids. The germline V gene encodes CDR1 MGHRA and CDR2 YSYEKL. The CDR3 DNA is TGCGCCAGCAGCCAGGAGTCACCGGGACTAGCGGGCGTACAAGAGACCCAGTACTTC. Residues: CASSQESPGLAGVQETQYF.

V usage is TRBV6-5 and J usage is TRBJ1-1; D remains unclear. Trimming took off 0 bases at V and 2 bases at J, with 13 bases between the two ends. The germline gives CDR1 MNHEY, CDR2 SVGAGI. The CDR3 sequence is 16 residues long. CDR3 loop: CASSYSTTGGNTEAFF. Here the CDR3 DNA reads TGTGCCAGCAGTTACTCGACGACGGGAGGTAACACTGAAGCTTTCTTT.

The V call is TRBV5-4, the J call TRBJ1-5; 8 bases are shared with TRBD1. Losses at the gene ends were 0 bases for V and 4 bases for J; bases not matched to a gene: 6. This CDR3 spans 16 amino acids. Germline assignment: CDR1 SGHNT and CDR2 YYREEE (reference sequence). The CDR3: CASSLGGTGQNQPQHF. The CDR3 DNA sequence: TGTGCCAGCAGCTTGGGTGGGACAGGACAGAATCAGCCCCAGCATTTT.

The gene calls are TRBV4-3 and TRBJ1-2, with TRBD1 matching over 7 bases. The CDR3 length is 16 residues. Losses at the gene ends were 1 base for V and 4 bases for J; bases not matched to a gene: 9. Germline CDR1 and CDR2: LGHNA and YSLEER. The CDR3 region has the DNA TGCGCCAGCAGCCAAGTCCAGGCAGGGGGAGGCTATGGCTACACCTTC. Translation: CASSQVQAGGGYGYTF.

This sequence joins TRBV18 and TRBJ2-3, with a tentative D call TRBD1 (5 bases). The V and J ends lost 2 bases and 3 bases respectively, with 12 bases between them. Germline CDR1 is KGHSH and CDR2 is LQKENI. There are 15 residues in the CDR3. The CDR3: CASSPRSSGTDTQYF. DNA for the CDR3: TGTGCCAGCTCACCAAGGTCTTCAGGGACAGATACGCAGTATTTT.

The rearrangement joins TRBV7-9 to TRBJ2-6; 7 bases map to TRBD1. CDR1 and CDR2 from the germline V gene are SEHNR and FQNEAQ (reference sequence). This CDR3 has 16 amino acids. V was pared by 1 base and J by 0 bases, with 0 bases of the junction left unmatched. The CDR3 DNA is TGTGCCAGCAGCTTAGGGGACAGCTCTGGGGCCAACGTCCTGACTTTC. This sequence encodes CASSLGDSSGANVLTF.

CDR3 region: CASSTGQEVDEQYF. The CDR3, as DNA: TGTGCCAGCAGTACGGGACAGGAGGTCGACGAGCAGTACTTC. The chain combines TRBV6-1 with TRBJ2-7, with TRBD1 identical over 8 bases. Germline values: CDR1 MNHNS, CDR2 SASEGT. CDR3 length equals 14 residues. J gave up 5 bases and V 5 bases, and 8 bases lay outside the gene matches.

CDR3 protein: CASSQEGQGLSGYTF. The CDR3 region has the DNA TGCGCCAGCAGCCAAGAGGGACAGGGTTTGAGTGGCTACACCTTC. This chain joins TRBV4-3 and TRBJ1-2; 9 nucleotides align to TRBD1. V dropped 0 bases and J dropped 7; count of bases not matched to a gene: 6. CDR1 is LGHNA, CDR2 YSLEER, per germline. The CDR3 covers 15 residues.

As DNA, the CDR3 is TGTGCCAGCAGTCGACAGGGAAACACACCAGATACGCAGTATTTT. It codes for CASSRQGNTPDTQYF. The gene calls are TRBV6-5 and TRBJ2-3; 7 bases agree with TRBD1. After removal of 5 bases from V and 4 bases from J, the junction contained 9 bases not matched to a gene. The CDR3 contains 15 residues. Germline CDR1 is MNHEY and CDR2 is SVGAGI.

CDR3 protein: CASSEEPGGNTIYF. In nucleotides, the CDR3 is TGTGCCAGCAGTGAAGAACCGGGAGGAAACACCATATATTTT. This chain joins TRBV2 and TRBJ1-3; no clear D. Germline-derived CDR1 and CDR2 are SNHLY and FYNNEI. This CDR3 contains 14 residues. Trimming took 1 base from V and 4 from J, leaving 8 bases between them.

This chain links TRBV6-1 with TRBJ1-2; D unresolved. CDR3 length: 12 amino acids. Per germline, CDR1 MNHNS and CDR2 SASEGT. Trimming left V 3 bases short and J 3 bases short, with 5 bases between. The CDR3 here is CASSEIDYGYTF. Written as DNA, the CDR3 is TGTGCCAGCAGTGAGATAGACTATGGCTACACCTTC.

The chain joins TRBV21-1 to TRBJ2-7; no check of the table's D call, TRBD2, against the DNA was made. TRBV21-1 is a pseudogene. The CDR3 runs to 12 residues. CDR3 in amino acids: CASSKGRYEQYF. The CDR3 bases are TGTGCCAGCAGCAAAGGGAGATACGAGCAGTACTTC.

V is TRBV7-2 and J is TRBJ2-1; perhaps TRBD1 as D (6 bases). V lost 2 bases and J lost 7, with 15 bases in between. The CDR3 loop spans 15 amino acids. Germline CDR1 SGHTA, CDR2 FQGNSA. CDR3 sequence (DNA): TGTGCCAGCAGCTTAAGTACTCCCGGACAGAATGAGCAGTTCTTC. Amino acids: CASSLSTPGQNEQFF.

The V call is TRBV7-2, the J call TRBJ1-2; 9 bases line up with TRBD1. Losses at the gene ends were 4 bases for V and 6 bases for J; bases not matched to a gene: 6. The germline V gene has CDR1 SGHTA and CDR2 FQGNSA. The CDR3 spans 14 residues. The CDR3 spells CASSSPQGADGYTF. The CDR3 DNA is TGTGCCAGCAGCTCACCACAGGGGGCTGATGGCTACACCTTC.

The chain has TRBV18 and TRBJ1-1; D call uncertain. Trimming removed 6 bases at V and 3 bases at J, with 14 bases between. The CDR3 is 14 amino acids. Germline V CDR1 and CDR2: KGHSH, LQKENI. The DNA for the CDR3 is TGTGCCAGCTCGAGGACTGATGGGGACACTGAAGCTTTCTTT. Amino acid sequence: CASSRTDGDTEAFF. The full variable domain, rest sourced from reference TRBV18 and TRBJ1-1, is NAGVMQNPRHLVRRRGQEARLRCSPMKGHSHVYWYRQLPEEGLKFMVYLQKENIIDESGMPKERFSAEFPKEGPSILRIQQVVRGDSAAYFCASSRTDGDTEAFFGQGTRLTVV.